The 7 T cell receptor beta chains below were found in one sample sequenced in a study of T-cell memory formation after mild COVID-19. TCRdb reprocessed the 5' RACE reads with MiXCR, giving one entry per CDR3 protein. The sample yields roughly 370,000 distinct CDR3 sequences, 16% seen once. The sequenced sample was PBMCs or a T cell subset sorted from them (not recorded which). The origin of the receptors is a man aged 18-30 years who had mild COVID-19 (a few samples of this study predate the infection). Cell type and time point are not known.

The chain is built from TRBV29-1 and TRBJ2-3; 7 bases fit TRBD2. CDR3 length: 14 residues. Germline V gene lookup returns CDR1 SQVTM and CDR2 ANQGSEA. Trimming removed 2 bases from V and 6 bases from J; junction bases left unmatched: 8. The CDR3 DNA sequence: TGCAGCGTTGAACTGCGCTCCGGGGGGGATACGCAGTATTTT. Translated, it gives CSVELRSGGDTQYF.

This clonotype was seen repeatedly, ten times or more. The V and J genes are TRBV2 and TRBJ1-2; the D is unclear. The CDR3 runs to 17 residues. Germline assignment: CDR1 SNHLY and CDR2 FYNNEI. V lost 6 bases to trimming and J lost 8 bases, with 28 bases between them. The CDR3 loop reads CASSLTRITSHPWGYTF. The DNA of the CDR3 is TGTGCCAGCAGCCTGACACGAATCACCTCGCACCCTTGGGGCTACACCTTC.

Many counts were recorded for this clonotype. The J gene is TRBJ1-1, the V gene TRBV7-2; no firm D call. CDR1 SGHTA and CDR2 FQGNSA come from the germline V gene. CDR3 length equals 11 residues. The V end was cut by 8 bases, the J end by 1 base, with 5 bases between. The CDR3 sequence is CASRGNTEAFF. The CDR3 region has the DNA TGTGCCAGCCGCGGGAACACTGAAGCTTTCTTT.

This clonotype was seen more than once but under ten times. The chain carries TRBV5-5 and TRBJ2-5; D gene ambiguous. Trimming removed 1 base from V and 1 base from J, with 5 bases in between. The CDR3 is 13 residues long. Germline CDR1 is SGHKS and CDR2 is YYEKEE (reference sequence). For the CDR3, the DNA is TGTGCCAGCAGCTTGCTATCCCAAGAGACCCAGTACTTC. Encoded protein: CASSLLSQETQYF.

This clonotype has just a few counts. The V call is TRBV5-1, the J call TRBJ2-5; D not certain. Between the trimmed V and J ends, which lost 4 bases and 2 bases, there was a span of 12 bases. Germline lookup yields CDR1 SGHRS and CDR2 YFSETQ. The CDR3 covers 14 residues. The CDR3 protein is CASSRNWDQETQYF. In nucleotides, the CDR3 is TGCGCCAGCAGCCGTAATTGGGATCAAGAGACCCAGTACTTC.

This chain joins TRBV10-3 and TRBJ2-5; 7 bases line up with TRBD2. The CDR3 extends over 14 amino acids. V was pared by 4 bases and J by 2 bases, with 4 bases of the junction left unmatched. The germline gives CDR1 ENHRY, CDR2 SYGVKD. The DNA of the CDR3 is TGTGCCATCAGTGGAAGGGGAGGGCAAGAGACCCAGTACTTC. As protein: CAISGRGGQETQYF.

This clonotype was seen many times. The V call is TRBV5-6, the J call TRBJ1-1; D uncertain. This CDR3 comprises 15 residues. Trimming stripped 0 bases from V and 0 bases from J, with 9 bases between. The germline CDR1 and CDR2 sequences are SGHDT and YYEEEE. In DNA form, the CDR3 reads TGTGCCAGCAGCTTGGAAGCTCGGATGAACACTGAAGCTTTCTTT. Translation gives CASSLEARMNTEAFF. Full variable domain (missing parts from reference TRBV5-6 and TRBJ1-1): DAGVTQSPTHLIKTRGQQVTLRCSPKSGHDTVSWYQQALGQGPQFIFQYYEEEERQRGNFPDRFSGHQFPNYSSELNVNALLLGDSALYLCASSLEARMNTEAFFGQGTRLTVV.